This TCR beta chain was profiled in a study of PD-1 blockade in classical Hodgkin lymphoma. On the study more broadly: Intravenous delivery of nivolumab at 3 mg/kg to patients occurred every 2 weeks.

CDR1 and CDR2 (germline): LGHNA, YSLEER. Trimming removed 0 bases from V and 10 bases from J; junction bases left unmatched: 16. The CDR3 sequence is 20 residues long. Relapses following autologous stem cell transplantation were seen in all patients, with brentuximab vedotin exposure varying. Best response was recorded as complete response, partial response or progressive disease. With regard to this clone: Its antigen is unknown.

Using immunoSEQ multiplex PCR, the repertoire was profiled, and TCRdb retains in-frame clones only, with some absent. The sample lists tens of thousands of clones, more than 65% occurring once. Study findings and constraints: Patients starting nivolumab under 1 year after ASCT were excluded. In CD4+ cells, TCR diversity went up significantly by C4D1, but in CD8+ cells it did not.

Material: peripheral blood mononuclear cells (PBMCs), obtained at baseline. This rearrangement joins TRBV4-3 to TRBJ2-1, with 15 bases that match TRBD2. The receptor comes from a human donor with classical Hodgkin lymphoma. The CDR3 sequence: CASSQDHRTSGRAFPREQFF. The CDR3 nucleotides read TGCGCCAGCAGCCAAGATCACCGGACTAGCGGGAGGGCCTTCCCCAGGGAGCAGTTCTTC.